This T cell receptor (beta chain) stems from a study of blood T cell repertoires in COVID-19. Overall study: Spain, Italy and the United States supplied samples that represented acute and convalescent COVID-19. Sample material is recorded as cDNA or gDNA derived from T cells, B-cell-depleted T cells, or PBMCs.

Sequencing used immunoSEQ multiplex PCR; TCRdb keeps in-frame clones, though not all of them. Among about 370,000 clones listed, roughly nine tenths were seen once. CDR1 and CDR2 from the germline V gene are SGHNT and YENEEA. The V gene end was trimmed by 4 bases and the J gene end by 3 bases; junction bases not matched to a gene: 4. This CDR3 spans 15 amino acids. Recruitment covered 20 to 25 US areas and drew participants whose ages spanned about 18 to 90 years. Each recovered donor of Cohort 3 presented with two negative PCRs, clearance, or symptom resolution. Sequenced input: PBMCs or T cells enriched from blood (not recorded which). The source of this sequence is a man aged 18 to 30 who had recovered from COVID-19. The genes are TRBV11-3 and TRBJ2-5; 11 bases match TRBD2. CDR3 amino acids: CASSSGLAVEETQYF. Here the CDR3 DNA reads TGTGCCAGCAGCTCGGGACTAGCGGTAGAAGAGACCCAGTACTTC.